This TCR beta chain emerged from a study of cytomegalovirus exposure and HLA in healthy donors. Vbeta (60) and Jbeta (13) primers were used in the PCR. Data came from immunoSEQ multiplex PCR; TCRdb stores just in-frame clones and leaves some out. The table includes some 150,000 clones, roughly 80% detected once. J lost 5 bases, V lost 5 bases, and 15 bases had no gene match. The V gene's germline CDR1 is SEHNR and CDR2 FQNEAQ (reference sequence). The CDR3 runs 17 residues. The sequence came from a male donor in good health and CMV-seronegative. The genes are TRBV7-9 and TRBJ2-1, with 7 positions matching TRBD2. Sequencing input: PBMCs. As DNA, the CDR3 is TGTGCCAGCAGCGGAGGAGCGGAGGGGACTACTAACAATGAGCAGTTCTTC. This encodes CASSGGAEGTTNNEQFF.